This is a list of T cell receptor beta chains from one sample in a study of blood T cell repertoires in COVID-19. Produced via immunoSEQ multiplex PCR; TCRdb's table is partial and in-frame only. The sample lists 250,000 or so clones, around 87% occurring once. Sequences were obtained from peripheral blood. Source of these receptors: a woman aged 60-75 years with COVID-19, enrolled during active disease. Both conserved end residues are part of each CDR3.

j_call v_call cdr3_aa
TRBJ1-3 TRBV24-1 CATSDPGAGNTIYF
TRBJ2-3 TRBV29-1 CSVEELAGGADTQYF
TRBJ2-1 TRBV24-1 CATSAAGSYNEQFF
TRBJ1-5 TRBV19 CASSIDRDYSNQPQHF
TRBJ1-5 TRBV19 CASSMVSGQGTQPQHF
TRBJ1-2 TRBV10-3 CAISEPTGGHGYTF
TRBJ2-7 TRBV7-2 CASSLVRLRDEQYF
TRBJ2-7 TRBV4-1 CASAYGAGTSGAYEQYF
TRBJ1-1 TRBV28 CALGQGAPNTEAFF
TRBJ1-3 TRBV3-1/TRBV3-2 CASSQDGTFIRTTIYF
TRBJ1-3 TRBV21-1 CASSKFWDSGGNTIYF
TRBJ2-5 TRBV11-2 CASSLRLAETQYF
TRBJ2-3 TRBV7-9 CASSTTSGSGEGTQYF
TRBJ2-7 TRBV7-2 CASSLNRGYEQYF
TRBJ1-6 TRBV5-1 CASSLQGEGSPLHF
TRBJ1-1 TRBV4-3 CASSQGTQGKAFF
TRBJ1-6 TRBV7-2 CASSLTGSSPLHF
TRBJ1-2 TRBV11-2 CASSLDWAANYGYTF
TRBJ2-7 TRBV11-2 CASSLRTAYEQYF
TRBJ1-2 TRBV6-5 CASTKQGANYGYTF
TRBJ1-5 TRBV6-5 CASSQTGVPNQPQHF
TRBJ1-6 TRBV2 CASSLYAPLHF
TRBJ2-1 TRBV5-1 CASSLRPSSAEQFF
TRBJ1-4 TRBV7-8 CASSPTQGINEKLFF
TRBJ2-7 TRBV21-1 CASSWDRQTYEQYF
TRBJ2-5 TRBV4-1 CASSQTTSRGETQYF
TRBJ1-1 TRBV28 CASRFSGGGPEAFF
TRBJ1-4 TRBV29-1 CSVLGGANEKLFF
TRBJ2-2 TRBV5-6 CASGLAGADTGELFF
TRBJ2-1 TRBV21-1 CASSAGQPLFF
TRBJ1-3 TRBV6-5 CASSFSSSGNTIYF
TRBJ1-5 TRBV19 CASSTIGTGSGNQPQHF